These 25 T cell receptor beta chains originate from one sample sequenced in a study of beta chain features in type 1 diabetes. Points from the study as a whole: Within each of all four CD4+ subsets, Type 1 diabetes patients had TCRB CDR3s that were moderately but significantly shorter.

Since all of the isolated RNA was reverse transcribed, expressed TCRB transcripts were what got sequenced. Measured with immunoSEQ multiplex PCR; TCRdb has only the in-frame clones, and not every one. The sample records around 250,000 clones, less than 30% being singletons. The antigens these receptors bind are not known. Sequencing input: naive CD4+ T cells from blood. These receptors originate from a young woman with type 1 diabetes.

This clone was observed a single time. The chain combines TRBV7-8 with TRBJ2-1, with D perhaps matching TRBD2 (5 bases). The length of the CDR3 is 13 residues. V lost 2 bases, J lost 6 bases, and 8 bases lay in between. Germline-derived CDR1 and CDR2 are SGHVS and FQNEAQ. CDR3 protein: CASSLWTRNEQFF. Written as DNA, the CDR3 is TGTGCCAGCAGCTTATGGACTCGCAATGAGCAGTTCTTC. Based on the CDR3 plus reference TRBV7-8 and TRBJ2-1, the full variable domain is GAGVSQSPRYKVAKRGQDVALRCDPISGHVSLFWYQQALGQGPEFLTYFQNEAQLDKSGLPSDRFFAERPEGSVSTLKIQRTQQEDSAVYLCASSLWTRNEQFFGPGTRLTVL.

J is TRBJ1-1 and V is TRBV10-3, with 7 bases fitting TRBD1. Trimming cost V 4 bases and J 0 bases; bases outside gene matches: 2. The CDR3 runs to 14 residues. From germline, CDR1 is ENHRY and CDR2 SYGVKD. CDR3 residues: CAISGTGMNTEAFF. In DNA, the CDR3 is TGTGCCATCAGTGGGACAGGCATGAACACTGAAGCTTTCTTT.

This sequence joins TRBV29-1 and TRBJ2-5; D ambiguous. CDR3 size: 13 residues. The V gene lost 4 bases and the J gene lost 1 base, with 10 bases spanning the gap. Germline V lookup: CDR1 SQVTM, CDR2 ANQGSEA. The CDR3 bases are TGCAGCGTTGCTCACCTACTCCAAGAGACCCAGTACTTC. As protein: CSVAHLLQETQYF. The entire variable domain, with the rest obtained from reference TRBV29-1 and TRBJ2-5, is as follows: SAVISQKPSRDICQRGTSLTIQCQVDSQVTMMFWYRQQPGQSLTLIATANQGSEATYESGFVIDKFPISRPNLTFSTLTVSNMSPEDSSIYLCSVAHLLQETQYFGPGTRLLVL.

This clone was counted only a few times. The rearrangement uses TRBV29-1 and TRBJ2-1; D is unclear. Trimming removed 5 bases at V and 8 bases at J, with 7 bases between. The CDR3 sequence is 10 residues long. Germline loops: CDR1 SQVTM, CDR2 ANQGSEA. The CDR3 protein is CSVYFYEQFF. The CDR3 DNA follows: TGCAGCGTTTACTTCTATGAGCAGTTCTTC.

The chain links TRBV13 to TRBJ2-1, with D possibly matching TRBD2 (5 bases). The V and J ends lost 7 bases and 6 bases respectively, with 25 bases between them. The CDR3 covers 17 residues. Per the germline V gene, CDR1 is PRHDT and CDR2 is FYEKMQ (reference sequence). CDR3 nucleotides: TGTGCCAGCATTTTCTCCCGGGGAACTCTTGGGATCAATGAGCAGTTCTTC. Protein product: CASIFSRGTLGINEQFF.

The chain couples TRBV29-1 to TRBJ1-2; D uncertain. This CDR3 comprises 14 residues. Germline CDR1 and CDR2: SQVTM and ANQGSEA. Trimming stripped 7 bases from V and 0 bases from J, with 15 bases between. The CDR3 spells CSAQRQISNYGYTF. DNA of the CDR3: TGCAGCGCCCAGAGGCAGATATCTAACTATGGCTACACCTTC.

This clone was recorded a few times. The chain recombines TRBV4-1 with TRBJ2-5; perhaps TRBD2 as D (5 bases). Trimming stripped 1 base from V and 0 bases from J, with 15 bases between. This CDR3 region has 17 residues. Germline-derived CDR1 and CDR2 are MGHRA and YSYEKL. The CDR3 here is CASSQGAVRADQETQYF. For the CDR3, the DNA is TGCGCCAGCAGCCAAGGTGCCGTTAGAGCGGACCAAGAGACCCAGTACTTC.

This clone was counted between two and nine times. This sample includes further DNA sequences coding for the same CDR3. This chain links TRBV5-1 with TRBJ2-7, with 10 bases aligning to TRBD1. The germline V gene has CDR1 SGHRS and CDR2 YFSETQ. This CDR3 spans 13 amino acids. V lost 3 bases, J lost 4 bases, and 1 base stayed unmatched. CDR3 residues: CASSSGQGYEQYF. The CDR3 DNA sequence: TGCGCCAGCAGCTCGGGACAGGGGTACGAGCAGTACTTC.

CDR3 nucleotides: TGTGCCAGCAGACAAACAGGGGCCGATGAGCAGTTCTTC. Translating it yields CASRQTGADEQFF. The rearrangement uses TRBV6-1 and TRBJ2-1, with 7 bases fitting TRBD1. This CDR3 is built from 13 residues. The V and J ends lost 6 bases and 8 bases, in that order; junction bases with no gene match: 7. Looked up from germline, CDR1 is MNHNS and CDR2 is SASEGT.

This clone was seen only a few times. The chain couples TRBV30 to TRBJ1-2; a possible D gene is TRBD1 (5 bases). Germline V gene sequence: CDR1 GTSNPN, CDR2 SVGIG (reference sequence). This CDR3 contains 11 residues. Trimming pared 5 bases from V and 7 bases from J, leaving 11 bases between. The CDR3 DNA reads TGTGCCTGGTCCCAGGGAAGTGGCTACACCTTC. It specifies CAWSQGSGYTF.

CDR3 protein: CASSFTGNTEAFF. Written as DNA, the CDR3 is TGTGCCAGCAGCTTTACAGGGAACACTGAAGCTTTCTTT. This sequence joins TRBV5-4 and TRBJ1-1; D perhaps matches TRBD1 (5 bases). Germline CDR1 reads SGHNT; CDR2 reads YYREEE (reference sequence). The CDR3 loop spans 13 amino acids. The germline V and J ends were trimmed by 2 bases and 1 base, with 6 bases remaining between them. The full variable domain, with the rest looked up from reference TRBV5-4 and TRBJ1-1, is ETGVTQSPTHLIKTRGQQVTLRCSSQSGHNTVSWYQQALGQGPQFIFQYYREEENGRGNFPPRFSGLQFPNYSSELNVNALELDDSALYLCASSFTGNTEAFFGQGTRLTVV.

The rearrangement links TRBV18 to TRBJ2-5; 9 positions agree with TRBD1. CDR1 is KGHSH and CDR2 is LQKENI in the germline V gene. This CDR3 is built from 15 residues. J gave up 5 bases and V 1 base, and 5 bases lay outside the gene matches. CDR3 protein: CASSPLQGARETQYF. For the CDR3, the DNA is TGTGCCAGCTCACCACTACAGGGGGCGCGTGAGACCCAGTACTTC.

This chain connects TRBV7-9 to TRBJ2-7; 13 bases are a match to TRBD2. Trimming at V came to 3 bases and at J to 5 bases, leaving 13 bases not matched to a gene. The CDR3 is 18 amino acids. Germline CDR1 SEHNR, CDR2 FQNEAQ (reference sequence). The CDR3 loop reads CASSFWTSGSAGADEQYF. In DNA, the CDR3 is TGTGCCAGCAGCTTCTGGACTAGCGGGAGCGCCGGGGCGGACGAGCAGTACTTC.

This clone was counted only a few times. The J gene is TRBJ1-2, the V gene TRBV9, with D possibly being TRBD1 (6 bases). The V gene's germline CDR1 is SGDLS and CDR2 YYNGEE. This CDR3 has 14 amino acids. Between the trimmed V and J ends, which lost 4 bases and 5 bases, there was a span of 15 bases. The CDR3 nucleotides read TGTGCCAGCAGCACCTCGGACAGTGCGTATGGCTACACCTTC. This encodes CASSTSDSAYGYTF. Based on the CDR3 plus reference TRBV9 and TRBJ1-2, the full variable domain is DSGVTQTPKHLITATGQRVTLRCSPRSGDLSVYWYQQSLDQGLQFLIQYYNGEERAKGNILERFSAQQFPDLHSELNLSSLELGDSALYFCASSTSDSAYGYTFGSGTRLTVV.

This clone was counted a few times. The rearrangement links TRBV7-9 to TRBJ2-1; 9 nucleotides agree with TRBD2. The germline CDR1 and CDR2 sequences are SEHNR and FQNEAQ (reference sequence). Trimming removed 3 bases from V and 6 bases from J; junction bases left unmatched: 6. The CDR3 extends over 15 amino acids. In DNA, the CDR3 is TGTGCCAGCAGCTTCGGGATTAGCGGGAGCAATGAGCAGTTCTTC. This codes for CASSFGISGSNEQFF. Using reference TRBV7-9 and TRBJ2-1 for the parts outside the CDR3, the full variable domain is DTGVSQNPRHKITKRGQNVTFRCDPISEHNRLYWYRQTLGQGPEFLTYFQNEAQLEKSRLLSDRFSAERPKGSFSTLEIQRTEQGDSAMYLCASSFGISGSNEQFFGPGTRLTVL.

The gene calls are TRBV9 and TRBJ2-5; 9 nucleotides agree with TRBD2. The CDR3 is 16 residues long. The germline CDR1 and CDR2 sequences are SGDLS and YYNGEE. V shed 3 bases and J 3 bases; nucleotides not matched to a gene: 9. CDR3 sequence: CASSAQAGGGEETQYF. In DNA, the CDR3 is TGTGCCAGCAGCGCCCAAGCGGGAGGCGGAGAAGAGACCCAGTACTTC.

The chain uses TRBV29-1 and TRBJ1-2; 7 bases are shared with TRBD1. This CDR3 region has 14 residues. CDR1 is SQVTM and CDR2 is ANQGSEA in the germline V gene. The J segment lost 4 bases and the V segment lost 5 bases, leaving 10 bases of the junction unmatched. This CDR3 is CSVLTGTVSYGYTF. The CDR3, as DNA: TGCAGCGTTCTCACAGGGACAGTTAGCTATGGCTACACCTTC.

The V and J genes are TRBV7-3 and TRBJ2-1; 7 bases fit TRBD2. CDR1 is SGHTA, CDR2 FQGTGA, per germline. The CDR3 sequence is 15 residues long. Losses at the gene ends were 1 base for V and 9 bases for J; bases not matched to a gene: 9. CDR3 in DNA: TGTGCCAGCAGCTTAAGCGGGAGAGGCTCCGGTGAGCAGTTCTTC. Translated, it gives CASSLSGRGSGEQFF.

As to this clone: Other DNA sequences in the sample encode the same CDR3. The chain employs TRBV4-1 and TRBJ1-1; the D is unclear. Germline V gene sequence: CDR1 MGHRA, CDR2 YSYEKL. The V end lost 2 bases, the J end lost 1 base, and 8 bases lay between the germline ends. This CDR3 has 14 amino acids. DNA of the CDR3: TGCGCCAGCAGCCAAAATCGGGGGAACACTGAAGCTTTCTTT. Translating gives CASSQNRGNTEAFF.

The gene calls are TRBV9 and TRBJ2-7, with TRBD2 matching over 8 bases. Trimming at V came to 4 bases and at J to 3 bases, leaving 6 bases not matched to a gene. Germline CDR1 and CDR2: SGDLS and YYNGEE. The CDR3 totals 14 residues. The CDR3 loop is CASSQGAGVYEQYF. The CDR3 DNA reads TGTGCCAGCAGCCAAGGAGCGGGAGTCTACGAGCAGTACTTC.

This sequence joins TRBV11-2 and TRBJ2-1, with D maybe TRBD2 (6 bases). Per the germline V gene, CDR1 is SGHAT and CDR2 is FQNNGV. CDR3 length equals 14 residues. The V gene lost 3 bases and the J gene lost 8 bases, with 14 bases spanning the gap. CDR3 sequence reads: CASSLASGEDEQFF. The CDR3 DNA follows: TGTGCCAGCAGCTTGGCTTCGGGAGAGGATGAGCAGTTCTTC.

This clone has just a few counts. The V call is TRBV19, the J call TRBJ2-1; TRBD2 might be the D (5 bases). Germline CDR1 LNHDA, CDR2 SQIVND (reference sequence). Trimming took 6 bases from V and 7 from J, leaving 19 bases between them. The length of the CDR3 is 15 residues. CDR3 DNA sequence: TGTGCCAGTAGGAGGGCTAACCTCATTATTAATGAGCAGTTCTTC. It yields the protein CASRRANLIINEQFF.

This clone was counted between two and nine times. V and J are TRBV7-9 and TRBJ2-1; 9 bases line up with TRBD2. Trimming at V came to 1 base and at J to 7 bases, leaving 8 bases not matched to a gene. Per the germline V gene, CDR1 is SEHNR and CDR2 is FQNEAQ (reference sequence). The CDR3 is made up of 16 amino acids. The CDR3 DNA follows: TGTGCCAGCAGCTTAGTGCTGGCTAGCGGGATAAATGAGCAGTTCTTC. It specifies CASSLVLASGINEQFF.

The chain uses TRBV14 and TRBJ2-5; perhaps TRBD1 as D (6 bases). The CDR3 is 15 amino acids. Per germline, CDR1 SGHDN and CDR2 FVKESK. With 2 bases removed from V and 5 bases from J, the gap between germline ends came to 15 bases. CDR3 coding DNA: TGTGCCAGCAGCCAACTTGGGACACTCCGGGAGACCCAGTACTTC. Encoded protein: CASSQLGTLRETQYF.

This clone was counted only a few times. This rearrangement joins TRBV5-1 to TRBJ2-1; tentatively, D is TRBD2 (5 bases). CDR3 length equals 15 residues. Between the trimmed V and J ends, which lost 0 bases and 2 bases, there was a span of 9 bases. In germline, CDR1 is SGHRS, CDR2 YFSETQ. The chain's CDR3 is CASSLVTTTYNEQFF. The CDR3 nucleotides are TGCGCCAGCAGCTTGGTGACTACCACCTACAATGAGCAGTTCTTC.